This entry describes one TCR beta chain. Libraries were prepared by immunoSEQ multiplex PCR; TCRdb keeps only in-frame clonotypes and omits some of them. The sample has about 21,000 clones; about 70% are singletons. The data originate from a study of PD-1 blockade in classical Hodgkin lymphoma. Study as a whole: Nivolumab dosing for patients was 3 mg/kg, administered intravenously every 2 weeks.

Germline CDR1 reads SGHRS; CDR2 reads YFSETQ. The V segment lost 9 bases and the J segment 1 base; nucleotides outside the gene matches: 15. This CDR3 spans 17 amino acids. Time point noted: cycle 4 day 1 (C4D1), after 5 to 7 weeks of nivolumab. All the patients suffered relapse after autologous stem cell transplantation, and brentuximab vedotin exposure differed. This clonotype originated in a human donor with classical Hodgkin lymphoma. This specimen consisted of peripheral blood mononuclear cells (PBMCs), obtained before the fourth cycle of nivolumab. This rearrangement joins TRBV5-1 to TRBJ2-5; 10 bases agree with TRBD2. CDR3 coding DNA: TGCGCCACCCGGTGGGCTAGCGGGAGTGGGAGCCAAGAGACCCAGTACTTC. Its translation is CATRWASGSGSQETQYF. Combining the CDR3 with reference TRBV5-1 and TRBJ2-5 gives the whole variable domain KAGVTQTPRYLIKTRGQQVTLSCSPISGHRSVSWYQQTPGQGLQFLFEYFSETQRNKGNFPGRFSGRQFSNSRSEMNVSTLELGDSALYLCATRWASGSGSQETQYFGPGTRLLVL.